The next 28 T cell receptor beta chains were all read from a single sample in a study of T cells expressing NK-cell markers. After re-calling the 5' RACE reads, TCRdb lists one entry per CDR3 protein, DNA absent. In all, the sample yields about 260,000 distinct CDR3 sequences. Sequenced material: blood T cells: a sorted CD56 or NKG2C T cell subset, CD4+ or CD8+ T cells, or bulk PBMC T cells (not recorded which). These receptor sequences come from a man aged 18 to 29 in good health.

This chain joins TRBV5-4 and TRBJ2-5; TCRdb proposes TRBD2, but this gene call is untestable without DNA. The CDR3 contains 15 residues. Germline assignment: CDR1 SGHNT and CDR2 YYREEE (reference sequence). The CDR3 loop reads CASSSGLAGRETQYF. The entire variable domain, with the rest obtained from reference TRBV5-4 and TRBJ2-5, is as follows: ETGVTQSPTHLIKTRGQQVTLRCSSQSGHNTVSWYQQALGQGPQFIFQYYREEENGRGNFPPRFSGLQFPNYSSELNVNALELDDSALYLCASSSGLAGRETQYFGPGTRLLVL.

V and J are TRBV12-3 or TRBV12-4 and TRBJ1-5; as DNA is missing, the TRBD1 call by TCRdb cannot be tested. There are 21 residues in the CDR3. The CDR3 region is CASSSRPHLGASGRLNQPQHF.

The rearrangement links TRBV19 to TRBJ2-2; TCRdb calls TRBD2, which cannot be checked without DNA. The germline CDR1 and CDR2 sequences are LNHDA and SQIVND (reference sequence). The CDR3 covers 17 residues. The CDR3 loop is CASSKTASGRRTGELFF.

The chain uses TRBV9 and TRBJ2-7; no DNA is available, so the TRBD2 call from TCRdb remains unchecked. The CDR3 contains 14 residues. Looked up from germline, CDR1 is SGDLS and CDR2 is YYNGEE. The CDR3 reads CASSGHGTSKEQYF.

The gene calls are TRBV6-2 or TRBV6-3 and TRBJ2-1; the D call from TCRdb, TRBD1, cannot be confirmed without DNA. Germline CDR1 and CDR2: MNHEY and SVGEGT. This CDR3 has 14 amino acids. The CDR3 sequence is CASSSRGAYNEQFF.

The V and J genes are TRBV7-9 and TRBJ2-3; TCRdb's D call of TRBD2 is untestable without DNA. From germline, CDR1 is SEHNR and CDR2 FQNEAQ (reference sequence). The CDR3 covers 15 residues. CDR3 sequence: CASSSQSGSRDTQYF.

The chain employs TRBV7-2 and TRBJ2-1; the TRBD2 assignment by TCRdb is unverifiable without DNA. Per the germline V gene, CDR1 is SGHTA and CDR2 is FQGNSA. This CDR3 has 11 residues. CDR3: CASSFEGGGFF.

CDR3: CSANSPGHTSTDTQYF. The chain uses TRBV20-1 and TRBJ2-3; TCRdb's D call of TRBD1 is untestable without DNA. The length of the CDR3 is 16 residues. Germline CDR1 and CDR2: DFQATT and SNEGSKA (reference sequence).

J is TRBJ2-3 and V is TRBV20-1; TCRdb calls TRBD2, which cannot be checked without DNA. Germline lookup yields CDR1 DFQATT and CDR2 SNEGSKA (reference sequence). The CDR3 is made up of 15 amino acids. The CDR3 protein is CSAREGAGAGNTQYF.

This chain connects TRBV7-6 to TRBJ2-5. This CDR3 is 14 amino acids long. Germline assignment: CDR1 SGHVS and CDR2 FNYEAQ. The CDR3 here is CASSSSGYQETQYF.

The chain has TRBV12-3 or TRBV12-4 and TRBJ2-3; as DNA is missing, the TRBD2 call by TCRdb cannot be tested. This CDR3 spans 18 amino acids. CDR3 region: CASSPGTSGSLTTDTQYF.

The rearrangement joins TRBV7-8 to TRBJ2-2; absent DNA, TCRdb's TRBD2 call cannot be checked. The CDR3 runs 16 residues. Germline CDR1 reads SGHVS; CDR2 reads FQNEAQ. CDR3 protein: CASSLKAGDPTGELFF.

The chain has TRBV7-2 and TRBJ2-7; TCRdb proposes TRBD1, but this gene call is untestable without DNA. CDR1 and CDR2 from the germline V gene are SGHTA and FQGNSA. The CDR3 is 15 amino acids. The CDR3 region is CASSSLGQSEFEQYF. The complete variable domain, with remaining parts taken from reference TRBV7-2 and TRBJ2-7, reads GAGVSQSPSNKVTEKGKDVELRCDPISGHTALYWYRQSLGQGLEFLIYFQGNSAPDKSGLPSDRFSAERTGGSVSTLTIQRTQQEDSAVYLCASSSLGQSEFEQYFGPGTRLTVT.

The rearrangement uses TRBV9 and TRBJ2-6; TCRdb's D call, TRBD1, is unchecked because there is no DNA. The CDR3 is 17 amino acids. Germline loops: CDR1 SGDLS, CDR2 YYNGEE. CDR3: CASSANGGAWGANVLTF.

The rearrangement joins TRBV5-1 to TRBJ2-1; with no DNA, the TCRdb D assignment of TRBD2 cannot be verified. Germline assignment: CDR1 SGHRS and CDR2 YFSETQ. This CDR3 comprises 16 residues. The chain's CDR3 is CASSLEASGRYNEQFF.

This chain joins TRBV7-8 and TRBJ2-1; no DNA is available, so the TRBD2 call from TCRdb remains unchecked. The CDR3 totals 16 residues. The V gene's germline CDR1 is SGHVS and CDR2 FQNEAQ. The CDR3 loop is CASSPAPRGRYNEQFF.

This chain links TRBV20-1 with TRBJ2-1; absent DNA, TCRdb's TRBD2 call cannot be checked. This CDR3 spans 12 amino acids. The germline V gene encodes CDR1 DFQATT and CDR2 SNEGSKA (reference sequence). CDR3 residues: CSALAGNDEQFF.

V and J are TRBV20-1 and TRBJ1-5; TCRdb's D call, TRBD1, is unchecked because there is no DNA. The CDR3 consists of 14 residues. Germline V gene lookup returns CDR1 DFQATT and CDR2 SNEGSKA (reference sequence). The CDR3 protein is CSAMPGTGLQPQHF.

The chain recombines TRBV12-3 or TRBV12-4 with TRBJ2-6; TCRdb names TRBD1, which stays unverified in the absence of DNA. CDR3 length: 17 amino acids. This CDR3 reads CASSRDRLSSGANVLTF.

The rearrangement joins TRBV5-1 to TRBJ2-1; TCRdb indicates TRBD1, and absent DNA this call remains unverified. CDR3 size: 17 residues. In germline, CDR1 is SGHRS, CDR2 YFSETQ. CDR3 amino acids: CASSPTGAVSSFNEQFF.

The chain links TRBV29-1 to TRBJ2-1. Germline-derived CDR1 and CDR2 are SQVTM and ANQGSEA. CDR3 size: 11 residues. CDR3 loop: CSVNLADEQFF.

CDR3 sequence reads: CASSYGRGSTDTQYF. The chain couples TRBV5-4 to TRBJ2-3; the TCRdb call, TRBD1, lacks DNA for checking. Germline lookup yields CDR1 SGHNT and CDR2 YYREEE (reference sequence). The CDR3 has 15 residues.

This chain connects TRBV7-9 to TRBJ2-7; TCRdb lists TRBD1, though no DNA is available to test this call. Germline CDR1 reads SEHNR; CDR2 reads FQNEAQ (reference sequence). The CDR3 loop spans 14 amino acids. This chain's CDR3 is CASSEGQVSYEQYF.

The rearrangement links TRBV9 to TRBJ2-1; TCRdb's assignment of TRBD1 cannot be checked, as there is no DNA. Germline loops: CDR1 SGDLS, CDR2 YYNGEE. The CDR3 has 15 residues. CDR3 loop: CASSVKGQSYNEQFF.

The V call is TRBV4-2, the J call TRBJ2-1; TCRdb outputs TRBD2, but without DNA this stays unchecked. In germline, CDR1 is LGHNA, CDR2 YNFKEQ. This CDR3 comprises 17 residues. The CDR3 region is CASSQDRQRSSYNEQFF.

The chain uses TRBV5-6 and TRBJ2-4; the TRBD1 assignment by TCRdb is unverifiable without DNA. Per the germline V gene, CDR1 is SGHDT and CDR2 is YYEEEE. CDR3 length: 14 amino acids. The CDR3 sequence is CASSLGGSENIQYF.

The rearrangement joins TRBV29-1 to TRBJ2-5; TCRdb selects TRBD1, and the lack of DNA leaves this call unchecked. The CDR3 length is 12 residues. Germline V gene data show CDR1 as SQVTM and CDR2 as ANQGSEA. The CDR3 loop is CSVSRGGETQYF.

V and J are TRBV20-1 and TRBJ1-5. Germline V gene data show CDR1 as DFQATT and CDR2 as SNEGSKA (reference sequence). This CDR3 contains 15 residues. The CDR3 loop reads CSARGLEYSNQPQHF.